This TCR beta chain is drawn from a study of T-cell memory formation after mild COVID-19. Overall study: Largely donor-specific sequence clusters came from a couple of donors.

In germline, CDR1 is DFQATT, CDR2 SNEGSKA (reference sequence). The CDR3 consists of 13 residues. The germline V and J ends were trimmed by 6 bases and 4 bases, with 13 bases remaining between them. TCRdb re-called the 5' RACE reads through MiXCR, storing one row per CDR3 protein. The table has fewer than 400,000 distinct CDR3 sequences, 15% to 20% seen once; the top ten hold under 25%. Study results and caveats: SARS-CoV-2 specificity was not confirmed for second-wave clones peaking on day 37.

With respect to this clonotype: Its antigen is as yet unknown.

The TCR comes from a man between 18 and 35 years old who had mild COVID-19 (a few samples of this study predate the infection). Cell type and time point are not known. The sequenced sample was PBMCs or a T cell subset sorted from them (not recorded which). The rearrangement uses TRBV20-1 and TRBJ1-5, with D unresolved. CDR3 sequence (DNA): TGCAGTGCGGCAGAAGTAATAAATCAGCCCCAGCATTTT. It encodes CSAAEVINQPQHF.